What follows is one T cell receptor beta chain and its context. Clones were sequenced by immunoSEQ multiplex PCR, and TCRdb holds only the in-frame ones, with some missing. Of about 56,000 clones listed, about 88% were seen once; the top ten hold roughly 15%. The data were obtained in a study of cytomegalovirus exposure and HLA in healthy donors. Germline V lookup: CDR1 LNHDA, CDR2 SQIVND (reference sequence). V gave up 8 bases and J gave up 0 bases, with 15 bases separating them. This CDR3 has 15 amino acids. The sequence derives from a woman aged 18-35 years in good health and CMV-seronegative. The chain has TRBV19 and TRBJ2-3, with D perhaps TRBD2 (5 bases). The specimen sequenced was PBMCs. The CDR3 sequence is CASGIVASSTDTQYF. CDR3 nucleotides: TGTGCCAGTGGGATCGTAGCGTCTAGCACAGATACGCAGTATTTT.